Presented here are 30 T cell receptor beta chains from one specimen sequenced in a study of T cells in Graves' hyperthyroidism and ophthalmopathy. RNA transcripts were the template for amplifying TCR beta CDR3 regions. RT-PCR in the first round (using the HTBI primer set) targeted the TCR CDR3. TCRdb used MiXCR to reprocess the multiplex PCR reads, holding one entry per CDR3 protein. The repertoire consists of approximately 370,000 distinct CDR3 sequences, with about a sixth occurring once and the leading ten covering approximately 33%. Material for sequencing was blood. These receptors were obtained from a woman in her thirties with Graves' hyperthyroidism that later progressed to Graves' ophthalmopathy.

With regard to this clonotype: This may arise from a read error, as a much more abundant clone is one base away. The chain has TRBV28 and TRBJ1-2; 9 nucleotides line up with TRBD1. The length of the CDR3 is 14 residues. In germline, CDR1 is MDHEN, CDR2 SYDVKM. CDR3 region: CASTHRGLNYGHTF. In nucleotides, the CDR3 is TGTGCCAGTACGCACAGGGGGCTTAACTATGGCCACACCTTC.

This chain links TRBV19 with TRBJ1-5; 7 positions agree with TRBD1. V was clipped by 7 bases and J by 3 bases; unmatched bases: 3. This CDR3 comprises 13 residues. Looked up from germline, CDR1 is LNHDA and CDR2 is SQIVND (reference sequence). As DNA, the CDR3 is TGTGCCAGTAAAAAGGGGGCCAATCAGCCCCAGCATTTT. Protein product: CASKKGANQPQHF.

This clonotype came up many times. The CDR3 DNA follows: TGTGCCAGCAGAGGAGGCAATAGCAATCAGCCCCAGCATTTT. Translating gives CASRGGNSNQPQHF. The V and J genes are TRBV27 and TRBJ1-5; no definite D call. This CDR3 has 14 amino acids. The germline V gene has CDR1 MNHEY and CDR2 SMNVEV (reference sequence). Trimming stripped 6 bases from V and 0 bases from J, with 9 bases between.

As DNA, the CDR3 is TGTGCCAGCAGCCGGAGCGGGGGGGCGGGGGAGCAGTTCTTC. This translates into CASSRSGGAGEQFF. The gene calls are TRBV6-1 and TRBJ2-1, with 10 bases that match TRBD2. J gave up 10 bases and V 6 bases, and 9 bases lay outside the gene matches. Germline values: CDR1 MNHNS, CDR2 SASEGT. The CDR3 has 14 residues.

This clonotype was recorded at least ten times. The rearrangement joins TRBV12-3 or TRBV12-4 to TRBJ2-2; D may correspond to TRBD1 or TRBD2 (5 bases each). V gave up 6 bases and J gave up 6 bases, with 17 bases separating them. This CDR3 has 15 residues. CDR3 bases: TGTGCCAGCAGCCCGCCCGGGGCCGCGGCCGGGGAGCTGTTTTTT. Its translation is CASSPPGAAAGELFF.

Only a few counts were recorded for this clonotype. The chain uses TRBV13 and TRBJ1-1; D possibly corresponds to TRBD1 (6 bases). The CDR3 covers 16 residues. Trimming took off 6 bases at V and 0 bases at J, with 17 bases between the two ends. Germline V gives CDR1 PRHDT, CDR2 FYEKMQ (reference sequence). The CDR3 DNA reads as TGTGCCAGCAGTCTACTGGGACACCCCATGAACACTGAAGCTTTCTTT. Its protein is CASSLLGHPMNTEAFF.

In its sample, this clonotype was seen many times. This chain uses TRBV24-1 with TRBJ2-1; D tentatively fits TRBD1 or TRBD2 (5 bases each). The CDR3 totals 16 residues. The V gene's germline CDR1 is KGHDR and CDR2 SFDVKD. V lost 0 bases to trimming and J lost 3 bases, with 11 bases between them. The CDR3 DNA reads TGTGCCACCAGTGATTTGGCAGGGAGAGACTACAATGAGCAGTTCTTC. Translation: CATSDLAGRDYNEQFF.

Comments on this clonotype: At one end the junction does not follow the germline gene, possibly because of a read error. The chain uses TRBV28 and TRBJ1-1, with TRBD1 as a possible D gene (6 bases). The CDR3 has 21 residues. CDR1 and CDR2 from the germline V gene are MDHEN and SYDVKM. The chain's CDR3 is CASNTVTLRGAPGGWNTEAFF. The CDR3 DNA is TGTGCCAGCAACACTGTTACGTTACGGGGGGCGCCGGGTGGGTGGAACACTGAGGCTTTCTTT.

This clonotype showed up many times. The V gene is TRBV7-2, the J gene TRBJ1-5; possibly TRBD1 for D (5 bases). V was shortened by 0 bases and J by 3 bases, with 9 bases between the two germline ends. The germline gives CDR1 SGHTA, CDR2 FQGNSA. There are 15 residues in the CDR3. The CDR3 sequence is CASSLAGGHNQPQHF. The DNA for the CDR3 is TGTGCCAGCAGCTTAGCGGGCGGACACAATCAGCCCCAGCATTTT.

This clonotype was counted many times. The J gene is TRBJ2-1, the V gene TRBV9; possibly TRBD2 for D (5 bases). The CDR3 length is 16 residues. The germline V gene has CDR1 SGDLS and CDR2 YYNGEE. Trimming pared 0 bases from V and 0 bases from J, leaving 10 bases between. CDR3 sequence (DNA): TGTGCCAGCAGCGTAGCCGGGGAAAGCTCCTACAATGAGCAGTTCTTC. This codes for CASSVAGESSYNEQFF.

Turning to this clonotype: An end of the junction does not agree with germline; a read error may underlie this. The CDR3 sequence is CASSPWDRGEAQYF. The CDR3 coding sequence is TGTGCCAGCTCACCCTGGGACAGGGGAGAGGCCCAGTACTTC. The chain recombines TRBV18 with TRBJ2-5, with 10 bases lining up with TRBD1. The length of the CDR3 is 14 residues. Germline-derived CDR1 and CDR2 are KGHSH and LQKENI.

This clonotype was detected ten times or more. The chain links TRBV27 to TRBJ1-3; maybe TRBD1 (5 bases). The germline CDR1 and CDR2 sequences are MNHEY and SMNVEV (reference sequence). V dropped 8 bases and J dropped 0 bases, with 11 bases sitting between them. CDR3 length equals 14 residues. The CDR3 protein is CASRRGDSGNTIYF. The CDR3 coding sequence is TGTGCCAGCCGCCGGGGGGACTCTGGAAACACCATATATTTT.

This clonotype was detected only a few times. The rearrangement links TRBV5-1 to TRBJ1-3, with 11 bases aligning to TRBD1. From germline, CDR1 is SGHRS and CDR2 YFSETQ. CDR3 length: 14 residues. The V and J ends lost 4 bases and 7 bases, in that order; junction bases with no gene match: 4. In DNA form, the CDR3 reads TGCGCCAGCAGCCGGACAGGGGGCGCGAACACCATATATTTT. It encodes CASSRTGGANTIYF. The whole variable domain, filled in from reference TRBV5-1 and TRBJ1-3, reads KAGVTQTPRYLIKTRGQQVTLSCSPISGHRSVSWYQQTPGQGLQFLFEYFSETQRNKGNFPGRFSGRQFSNSRSEMNVSTLELGDSALYLCASSRTGGANTIYFGEGSWLTVV.

This clonotype was observed a few times. This may arise from a read error, as a much more abundant clone is one base away. V usage is TRBV6-1 and J usage is TRBJ1-1; tentative D call: TRBD1 (6 bases). Germline V gene sequence: CDR1 MNHNS, CDR2 SASEGT. The CDR3 length is 13 residues. Here the CDR3 reads CASSRGGNTEALF. Written as DNA, the CDR3 is TGTGCCAGCAGTCGAGGGGGAAACACTGAAGCTCTCTTT.

This clonotype was detected ten times or more. The chain joins TRBV13 to TRBJ1-1; tentatively, D is TRBD1 (5 bases). CDR3 length equals 15 residues. Germline lookup yields CDR1 PRHDT and CDR2 FYEKMQ (reference sequence). The V end lost 1 base, the J end lost 0 bases, and 9 bases lay between the germline ends. The CDR3 coding sequence is TGTGCCAGCAGCTTAGTCGGGGGGGTGAACACTGAAGCTTTCTTT. This translates into CASSLVGGVNTEAFF.

V usage is TRBV4-1 and J usage is TRBJ2-5, with D unclear. The V end was cut by 0 bases, the J end by 5 bases, with 13 bases between. Germline loops: CDR1 MGHRA, CDR2 YSYEKL. The CDR3 extends over 15 amino acids. CDR3 sequence (DNA): TGCGCCAGCAGCCAAGACCCCCTCGGCGAGGAGACCCAGTACTTC. Translating it yields CASSQDPLGEETQYF.

This clonotype came up many times. This chain connects TRBV19 to TRBJ1-5; TRBD1 aligns across 7 bases. The CDR3 has 13 residues. The V segment lost 3 bases and the J segment 7 bases; nucleotides outside the gene matches: 3. Germline V CDR1 and CDR2: LNHDA, SQIVND (reference sequence). The CDR3 DNA is TGTGCCAGTAGTATCCAAGGGGGCCAGCCCCAGCATTTT. Translating it yields CASSIQGGQPQHF.

About this clonotype itself: This may be a read error, as it is one base from a much larger clone. The chain's CDR3 is CSARDREPYEQYF. In DNA, the CDR3 is TGCAGTGCTCGGGACAGGGAGCCCTACGAGCAGTACTTC. The chain couples TRBV20-1 to TRBJ2-7, with 9 bases matching TRBD1. There are 13 residues in the CDR3. The J segment lost 2 bases and the V segment lost 5 bases, leaving 4 bases of the junction unmatched. Germline loops: CDR1 DFQATT, CDR2 SNEGSKA (reference sequence).

The V gene is TRBV12-3 or TRBV12-4, the J gene TRBJ1-5; the D is unclear. V dropped 5 bases and J dropped 8 bases, with 10 bases sitting between them. This CDR3 has 12 amino acids. The DNA of the CDR3 is TGTGCCAGCAGTGAAATCCCCAAGCCCCAGCATTTT. Protein: CASSEIPKPQHF.

This chain's CDR3 is CASRRPGSSYNEQFF. The CDR3 DNA is TGTGCCAGCAGGCGACCAGGGAGCTCCTACAATGAGCAGTTCTTC. The chain is built from TRBV7-2 and TRBJ2-1; D may be TRBD1 or TRBD2 (5 bases each). The CDR3 length is 15 residues. Germline V lookup: CDR1 SGHTA, CDR2 FQGNSA. V lost 6 bases and J 0 bases, leaving 12 bases between the germline ends.

For this clonotype: At one end, the junction sequence differs from germline, possibly due to a read error. This rearrangement joins TRBV2 to TRBJ1-2; the D gene is possibly TRBD1 (6 bases). The CDR3 loop spans 15 amino acids. From germline, CDR1 is SNHLY and CDR2 FYNNEI. CDR3 DNA: TGTGCCAGCAGTGAAACGGGGGGCCGTACCTATGGCTACGCCTTC. It encodes CASSETGGRTYGYAF.

V gene TRBV28 combines with J gene TRBJ2-1; 13 bases match TRBD2. Germline CDR1 and CDR2: MDHEN and SYDVKM. The CDR3 consists of 15 residues. The ends lost 6 bases at V and 7 bases at J; junction bases unmatched: 6. CDR3 coding DNA: TGTGCCAGCAGCCGGACTAGCGGGAGTCTAAATGAGCAGTTCTTC. It encodes CASSRTSGSLNEQFF.

In its sample, this clonotype was seen once. The V call is TRBV12-3 or TRBV12-4, the J call TRBJ1-3; D is unresolved. The CDR3 is made up of 16 amino acids. Trimming left V 3 bases short and J 0 bases short, with 12 bases between. The CDR3 here is CASSFPPHGSGNTIYF. The CDR3 DNA sequence: TGTGCCAGCAGTTTTCCGCCACATGGCTCTGGAAACACCATATATTTT.

The V call is TRBV7-9, the J call TRBJ1-1, with D perhaps matching TRBD1 (6 bases). V lost 2 bases to trimming and J lost 4 bases, with 20 bases between them. Germline V gene lookup returns CDR1 SEHNR and CDR2 FQNEAQ (reference sequence). The CDR3 sequence is 17 residues long. This chain's CDR3 is CASSLIPVLWGATEAFF. The CDR3 nucleotides read TGTGCCAGCAGCTTAATCCCCGTCCTGTGGGGGGCCACTGAAGCTTTCTTT. The whole variable domain, remainder taken from reference TRBV7-9 and TRBJ1-1, is DTGVSQNPRHKITKRGQNVTFRCDPISEHNRLYWYRQTLGQGPEFLTYFQNEAQLEKSRLLSDRFSAERPKGSFSTLEIQRTEQGDSAMYLCASSLIPVLWGATEAFFGQGTRLTVV.

The sample holds a few counts of this clonotype. The V call is TRBV6-5, the J call TRBJ1-1; no firm D call. Trimming stripped 3 bases from V and 4 bases from J, with 12 bases between. The CDR3 is 14 amino acids. Germline V gene sequence: CDR1 MNHEY, CDR2 SVGAGI. CDR3 DNA sequence: TGTGCCAGCAGTTATTCCAGTGCGCCCACTGAAGCTTTCTTT. This translates into CASSYSSAPTEAFF.

Many counts were recorded for this clonotype. The rearrangement links TRBV28 to TRBJ2-1; D remains ambiguous. The CDR3 consists of 16 residues. Trimming took off 5 bases at V and 3 bases at J, with 17 bases between the two ends. CDR1 and CDR2 from the germline V gene are MDHEN and SYDVKM. The CDR3 DNA is TGTGCCAGCAGTACTCATACCGGAGCCAACTACAATGAGCAGTTCTTC. Its translation: CASSTHTGANYNEQFF. Drawing the rest from reference TRBV28 and TRBJ2-1, the complete variable domain is DVKVTQSSRYLVKRTGEKVFLECVQDMDHENMFWYRQDPGLGLRLIYFSYDVKMKEKGDIPEGYSVSREKKERFSLILESASTNQTSMYLCASSTHTGANYNEQFFGPGTRLTVL.

This clonotype has at least ten counts. The rearrangement joins TRBV2 to TRBJ2-1, with 9 positions matching TRBD2. V shed 7 bases, J shed 4 bases, and the junction held 5 bases outside the gene matches. In germline, CDR1 is SNHLY, CDR2 FYNNEI. The CDR3 spans 14 residues. CDR3 loop: CASMTSGSYNEQFF. The CDR3 DNA sequence: TGTGCCAGCATGACTAGCGGTAGTTACAATGAGCAGTTCTTC.

Ten or more counts support this clonotype. The chain combines TRBV10-2 with TRBJ2-1; D remains unclear. Deletions cut 5 bases from V and 6 bases from J, with 8 bases between. CDR3 length: 12 amino acids. Germline V lookup: CDR1 WSHSY, CDR2 SAAADI. The CDR3 DNA is TGCGCCAGCAGTTGGAGTAGCAATGAGCAGTTCTTC. Its protein is CASSWSSNEQFF.

The sample holds a few counts of this clonotype. The chain carries TRBV18 and TRBJ1-1, with a possible D match to TRBD1 (5 bases). CDR3 length equals 17 residues. Per germline, CDR1 KGHSH and CDR2 LQKENI. Trimming removed 0 bases from V and 1 base from J, with 15 bases in between. Written as DNA, the CDR3 is TGTGCCAGCTCACCACCGCAGGCATCAGGGTCGAACACTGAAGCTTTCTTT. Amino acids: CASSPPQASGSNTEAFF.

The sample holds many counts of this clonotype. The genes are TRBV12-3 or TRBV12-4 and TRBJ1-1, with no clear D. There are 15 residues in the CDR3. Between the trimmed V and J ends, which lost 3 bases and 0 bases, there was a span of 11 bases. The CDR3 DNA reads as TGTGCCAGCAGTTTCCCCGAGCGTATGAACACTGAAGCTTTCTTT. It specifies CASSFPERMNTEAFF.